Many counts were recorded for the clone carrying this TCR beta chain. Its specificity is not known. The PBMCs studied were ones that came from approximately 9.9 ml fresh peripheral blood. These data are taken from a study of T cells in Graves' hyperthyroidism and ophthalmopathy. Study-level points and caveats: Most thyroid clonotypes expanded above 0.001 appeared in blood too.

Amplified regions were TCR beta CDR3 sequences from RNA transcripts. TCR CDR3 underwent first-round RT-PCR with the HTBI primer set. TCRdb re-derived calls from the multiplex PCR reads in MiXCR, one entry per CDR3 protein. The data contain hundreds of thousands of distinct CDR3 sequences, approximately 15% of them singletons. This CDR3 has 15 residues. The V gene lost 3 bases and the J gene lost 4 bases, with 12 bases spanning the gap. Germline CDR1 SNHLY, CDR2 FYNNEI. This TCR derives from a woman in her fifties or sixties with Graves' ophthalmopathy. Sequencing was performed on blood. J is TRBJ2-2 and V is TRBV2; D is tentatively TRBD1 or TRBD2 (6 bases each). The CDR3 coding sequence is TGTGCCAGCAGTGAGACGGGGGCCGTCACCGGGGAGCTGTTTTTT. It specifies CASSETGAVTGELFF.